These 20 T cell receptor beta chains share one sample of origin, sequenced in a study of OX40 agonist ivuxolimab in advanced cancers. The table came from immunoSEQ multiplex PCR; TCRdb's copy has only in-frame clones and leaves some out. The sample carries about 120,000 clones, more than 80% recorded once. The sequences come from CD4+ or CD8+ T cells sorted from blood, collected in a trial of the OX40 agonist ivuxolimab. The receptor set was obtained from an adult with an advanced solid tumor such as melanoma, head and neck, liver or kidney cancer.

The chain employs TRBV4-3 and TRBJ2-3; 9 positions match TRBD1. Germline CDR1 LGHNA, CDR2 YSLEER. The V gene end was trimmed by 4 bases and the J gene end by 4 bases; junction bases not matched to a gene: 15. CDR3 length: 18 residues. CDR3 in DNA: TGCGCCAGCAGCCTCCAGGTGGGGCAGACAGGGGGTGCAGATACGCAGTATTTT. It yields the protein CASSLQVGQTGGADTQYF.

CDR3 region: CGVERGTDTQYF. DNA for the CDR3: TGTGGAGTCGAGCGGGGCACAGATACGCAGTATTTT. The chain recombines TRBV30 with TRBJ2-3, with D perhaps matching TRBD2 (6 bases). Germline lookup yields CDR1 GTSNPN and CDR2 SVGIG (reference sequence). The CDR3 loop spans 12 amino acids.

Turning to this clone: The junction departs from germline at one end; a sequencing error may be responsible. This sequence joins TRBV7-2 and TRBJ2-5, with 11 nucleotides matching TRBD2. The CDR3 is 16 residues long. In germline, CDR1 is SGHTA, CDR2 FQGNSA. CDR3 in DNA: TGTGCCAGCAGCCTAGCGGGGGGCACGTACCAAGAGACCCAGTACTTC. This encodes CASSLAGGTYQETQYF.

A word on this clone: A junction end diverges from the germline sequence, so it may reflect a read error. The chain employs TRBV9 and TRBJ1-6; D uncertain. The germline V gene has CDR1 SGDLS and CDR2 YYNGEE. The CDR3 spans 13 residues. DNA for the CDR3: TGTGCCAGCAGCGTGACGAGTGGTTCAACCCTCCACTTT. Translated, it gives CASSVTSGSTLHF.

V gene TRBV6-5 combines with J gene TRBJ1-6; D is undetermined. There are 14 residues in the CDR3. V gave up 4 bases and J gave up 7 bases, with 11 bases separating them. Germline CDR1 MNHEY, CDR2 SVGAGI. CDR3 protein: CASSSRLWNSPLHF. CDR3 nucleotide sequence: TGTGCCAGCAGTTCGAGACTGTGGAATTCACCCCTCCACTTT.

The genes are TRBV5-1 and TRBJ2-5; 8 bases line up with TRBD2. CDR1 is SGHRS and CDR2 is YFSETQ in the germline V gene. J lost 5 bases, V lost 0 bases, and 3 bases had no gene match. The CDR3 consists of 14 residues. The DNA for the CDR3 is TGCGCCAGCAGCTTGGTACTAGCGGCCGAGACCCAGTACTTC. It encodes CASSLVLAAETQYF.

Regarding this clone: The same CDR3 can be traced to other DNA sequences in this sample. V and J are TRBV7-2 and TRBJ2-7; 9 bases are a match to TRBD1. CDR1 is SGHTA, CDR2 FQGNSA, per germline. The CDR3 has 14 residues. V was pared by 1 base and J by 2 bases, with 0 bases of the junction left unmatched. The CDR3 coding sequence is TGTGCCAGCAGCTTAGGACAGGGGGCCTACGAGCAGTACTTC. Its protein product is CASSLGQGAYEQYF.

The V gene is TRBV7-2, the J gene TRBJ2-7; D gene uncertain. The CDR3 covers 13 residues. The germline CDR1 and CDR2 sequences are SGHTA and FQGNSA. With 8 bases removed from V and 2 bases from J, the gap between germline ends came to 13 bases. CDR3 amino acids: CASGFQMTYEQYF. CDR3 DNA: TGTGCCAGCGGATTTCAAATGACCTACGAGCAGTACTTC.

This clone was seen only once. CDR3 nucleotide sequence: TGTGCCAGCAGCTCCGACAGTAGCTCCTACAATGAGCAGTTCTTC. Its protein product is CASSSDSSSYNEQFF. The chain carries TRBV11-3 and TRBJ2-1, with D possibly TRBD1 on 5 matching bases. The germline V gene has CDR1 SGHNT and CDR2 YENEEA. The V and J ends lost 4 bases and 0 bases respectively, with 10 bases between them. This CDR3 region has 15 residues.

The chain couples TRBV10-2 to TRBJ1-5; D remains ambiguous. CDR3 length: 15 amino acids. Germline CDR1 is WSHSY and CDR2 is SAAADI. Trimming left V 6 bases short and J 4 bases short, with 16 bases between. The CDR3: CASRNTRVGNQPQHF. CDR3 DNA sequence: TGCGCCAGCAGAAATACACGGGTGGGGAATCAGCCCCAGCATTTT.

The genes are TRBV19 and TRBJ1-3; D gene ambiguous. V dropped 7 bases and J dropped 0 bases, with 4 bases sitting between them. The CDR3 loop spans 12 amino acids. Germline CDR1 and CDR2: LNHDA and SQIVND (reference sequence). The CDR3 DNA follows: TGTGCCAGTACAGACTCTGGAAACACCATATATTTT. Encoded protein: CASTDSGNTIYF.

The chain employs TRBV6-1 and TRBJ1-4, with 7 bases lining up with TRBD1. Looked up from germline, CDR1 is MNHNS and CDR2 is SASEGT. J lost 0 bases, V lost 4 bases, and 5 bases had no gene match. The CDR3 sequence is 16 residues long. DNA for the CDR3: TGTGCCAGCAGTGTCCCCGGGACAGCAACTAATGAAAAACTGTTTTTT. Residues: CASSVPGTATNEKLFF.

The chain has TRBV27 and TRBJ1-2; possible D gene TRBD1, 6 bases. CDR1 MNHEY and CDR2 SMNVEV come from the germline V gene (reference sequence). V lost 5 bases to trimming and J lost 5 bases, with 18 bases between them. The CDR3 totals 15 residues. In DNA, the CDR3 is TGTGCCAGCAGTCAAAGCAGGGGAGGGGGATATGGCTACACCTTC. Protein: CASSQSRGGGYGYTF.

The V and J genes are TRBV7-2 and TRBJ1-6, with a weak D call TRBD1 (6 bases). This CDR3 is built from 16 residues. The germline V gene encodes CDR1 SGHTA and CDR2 FQGNSA. V shed 7 bases and J shed 5 bases, with 18 bases lying between them. CDR3 nucleotide sequence: TGTGCCAGCAAATTCGGGGCAGGGGTGGATAATTCACCCCTCCACTTT. Translating it yields CASKFGAGVDNSPLHF.

The V and J genes are TRBV7-9 and TRBJ2-5; D may match TRBD1 or TRBD2 (7 bases each). CDR3 size: 16 residues. V lost 1 base and J lost 5, with 17 bases in between. Germline values: CDR1 SEHNR, CDR2 FQNEAQ (reference sequence). CDR3: CASSLGGGRGLETQYF. Here the CDR3 DNA reads TGTGCCAGCAGCTTAGGGGGGGGGAGGGGGCTGGAGACCCAGTACTTC.

The rearrangement uses TRBV5-1 and TRBJ1-3, with D perhaps matching TRBD1 (5 bases). Germline V CDR1 and CDR2: SGHRS, YFSETQ. V lost 5 bases and J 8 bases, leaving 17 bases between the germline ends. This CDR3 contains 14 residues. This chain's CDR3 is CASRRQGAPDTIYF. In DNA, the CDR3 is TGCGCCAGCAGAAGGCAGGGTGCGCCTGACACCATATATTTT. The variable domain in full, with the rest retrieved from reference TRBV5-1 and TRBJ1-3, is KAGVTQTPRYLIKTRGQQVTLSCSPISGHRSVSWYQQTPGQGLQFLFEYFSETQRNKGNFPGRFSGRQFSNSRSEMNVSTLELGDSALYLCASRRQGAPDTIYFGEGSWLTVV.

The chain has TRBV19 and TRBJ1-5; D gene unclear. The CDR3 consists of 14 residues. Per the germline V gene, CDR1 is LNHDA and CDR2 is SQIVND (reference sequence). Trimming pared 5 bases from V and 7 bases from J, leaving 15 bases between. The DNA for the CDR3 is TGTGCCAGTAGTCCCCCCCCGAACCGCCAGCCCCAGCATTTT. Residues: CASSPPPNRQPQHF. The full variable domain, rest sourced from reference TRBV19 and TRBJ1-5, is DGGITQSPKYLFRKEGQNVTLSCEQNLNHDAMYWYRQDPGQGLRLIYYSQIVNDFQKGDIAEGYSVSREKKESFPLTVTSAQKNPTAFYLCASSPPPNRQPQHFGDGTRLSIL.

The chain employs TRBV28 and TRBJ2-2, with 7 bases identical to TRBD1. Germline V gene sequence: CDR1 MDHEN, CDR2 SYDVKM. The CDR3 is 15 amino acids. After removal of 4 bases from V and 6 bases from J, the junction contained 8 bases not matched to a gene. The CDR3 nucleotides are TGTGCCAGCAGTTCCGGACAGGTTTGGGCCGGGGAGCTGTTTTTT. Residues: CASSSGQVWAGELFF.

This clone appeared once. The V call is TRBV30, the J call TRBJ1-4; D not resolved. With 0 bases removed from V and 10 bases from J, the gap between germline ends came to 15 bases. The CDR3 covers 14 residues. Germline loops: CDR1 GTSNPN, CDR2 SVGIG (reference sequence). CDR3 nucleotide sequence: TGTGCCTGGAGTGTAAAGCAGGCTGGAGGAAAACTGTTTTTT. This codes for CAWSVKQAGGKLFF.

This sequence joins TRBV19 and TRBJ1-5; 8 bases align to TRBD1. CDR3 length: 15 residues. The J segment lost 3 bases and the V segment lost 7 bases, leaving 8 bases of the junction unmatched. Germline CDR1 and CDR2: LNHDA and SQIVND (reference sequence). The CDR3 sequence: CASISRTGNNQPQHF. In DNA form, the CDR3 reads TGTGCCAGTATCTCCAGGACAGGGAACAATCAGCCCCAGCATTTT.